The 2 T cell receptor beta chains given below trace back to one sample, sequenced in a study of cytomegalovirus exposure and HLA in healthy donors. The PCR contained 60 Vbeta and 13 Jbeta primers. Measured with immunoSEQ multiplex PCR; TCRdb has only the in-frame clones, and not every one. Altogether some 270,000 clones are present, about 90% being singletons, with the ten largest covering approximately 1.5%. Source material: PBMCs. These receptors were taken from a girl under 10 years old in good health and CMV-seronegative.

The chain joins TRBV6-1 to TRBJ2-3, with 10 bases that match TRBD2. This CDR3 has 15 amino acids. With 7 bases clipped from V and 3 bases from J, the junction kept 7 bases outside the gene matches. Looked up from germline, CDR1 is MNHNS and CDR2 is SASEGT. This CDR3 is CASNWPSGGTDTQYF. The CDR3 region has the DNA TGTGCCAGCAACTGGCCTAGCGGGGGAACAGATACGCAGTATTTT.

This sequence joins TRBV6-1 and TRBJ1-2; 7 nucleotides line up with TRBD1. The germline V gene encodes CDR1 MNHNS and CDR2 SASEGT. The CDR3 runs to 15 residues. After removal of 6 bases from V and 3 bases from J, the junction contained 10 bases not matched to a gene. CDR3 amino acids: CASSEQGRGDYGYTF. CDR3 DNA sequence: TGTGCCAGCAGCGAACAGGGGAGGGGAGACTATGGCTACACCTTC.